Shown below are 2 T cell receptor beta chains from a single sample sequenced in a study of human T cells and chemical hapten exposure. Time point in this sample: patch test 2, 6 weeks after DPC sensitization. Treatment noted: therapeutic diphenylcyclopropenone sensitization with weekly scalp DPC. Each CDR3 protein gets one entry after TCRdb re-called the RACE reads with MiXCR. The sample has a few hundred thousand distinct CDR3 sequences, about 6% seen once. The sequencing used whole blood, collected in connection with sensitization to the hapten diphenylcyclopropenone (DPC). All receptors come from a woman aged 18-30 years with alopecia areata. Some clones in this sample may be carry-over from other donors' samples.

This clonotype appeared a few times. The CDR3 here is CASRARNTGELFF. The CDR3 DNA follows: TGTGCCAGCAGGGCTAGGAACACCGGGGAGCTGTTTTTT. This chain links TRBV6-5 with TRBJ2-2; D gene unclear. V shed 6 bases and J shed 1 base, with 6 bases lying between them. The CDR3 covers 13 residues. The germline V gene encodes CDR1 MNHEY and CDR2 SVGAGI.

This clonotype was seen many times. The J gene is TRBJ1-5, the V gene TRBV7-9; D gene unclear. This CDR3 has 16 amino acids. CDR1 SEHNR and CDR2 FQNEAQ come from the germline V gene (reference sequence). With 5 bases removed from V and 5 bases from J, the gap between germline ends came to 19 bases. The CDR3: CASSPGLQTLHQPQHF. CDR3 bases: TGTGCCAGCAGCCCGGGTCTCCAGACACTACATCAGCCCCAGCATTTT. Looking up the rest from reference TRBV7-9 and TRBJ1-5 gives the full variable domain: DTGVSQNPRHKITKRGQNVTFRCDPISEHNRLYWYRQTLGQGPEFLTYFQNEAQLEKSRLLSDRFSAERPKGSFSTLEIQRTEQGDSAMYLCASSPGLQTLHQPQHFGDGTRLSIL.